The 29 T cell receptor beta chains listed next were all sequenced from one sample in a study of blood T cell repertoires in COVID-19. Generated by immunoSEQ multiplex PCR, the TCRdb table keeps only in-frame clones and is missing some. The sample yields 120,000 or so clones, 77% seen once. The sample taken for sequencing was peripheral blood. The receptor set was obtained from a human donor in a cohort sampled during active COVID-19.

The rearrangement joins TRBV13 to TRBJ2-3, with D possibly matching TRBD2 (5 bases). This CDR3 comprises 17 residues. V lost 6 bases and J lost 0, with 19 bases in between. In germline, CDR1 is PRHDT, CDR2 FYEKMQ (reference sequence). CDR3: CASRRASSLASTDTQYF. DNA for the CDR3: TGTGCCAGCAGGCGCGCCTCTAGCCTCGCGAGCACAGATACGCAGTATTTT.

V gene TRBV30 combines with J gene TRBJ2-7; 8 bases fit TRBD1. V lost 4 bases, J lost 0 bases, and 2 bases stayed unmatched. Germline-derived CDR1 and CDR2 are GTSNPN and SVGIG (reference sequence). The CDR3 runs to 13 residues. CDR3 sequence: CAWKDRASYEQYF. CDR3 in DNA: TGTGCCTGGAAGGACAGGGCCTCCTACGAGCAGTACTTC.

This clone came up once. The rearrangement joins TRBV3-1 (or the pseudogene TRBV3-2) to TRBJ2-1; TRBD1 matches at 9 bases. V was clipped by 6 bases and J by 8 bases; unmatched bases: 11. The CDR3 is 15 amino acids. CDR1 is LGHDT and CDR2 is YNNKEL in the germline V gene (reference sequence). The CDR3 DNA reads TGTGCCAGCAGTAGCATCCCGGGACAGGGACATGAGCAGTTCTTC. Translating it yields CASSSIPGQGHEQFF.

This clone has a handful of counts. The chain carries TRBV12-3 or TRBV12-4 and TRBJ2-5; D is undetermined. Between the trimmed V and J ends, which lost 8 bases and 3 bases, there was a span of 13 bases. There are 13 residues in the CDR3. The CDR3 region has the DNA TGTGCCAGCCGATCACTACACGAAGAGACCCAGTACTTC. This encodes CASRSLHEETQYF.

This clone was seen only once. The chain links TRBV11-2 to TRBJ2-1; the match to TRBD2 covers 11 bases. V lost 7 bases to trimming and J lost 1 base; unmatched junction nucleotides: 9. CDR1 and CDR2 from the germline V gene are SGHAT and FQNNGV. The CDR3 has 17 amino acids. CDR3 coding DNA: TGTGCCAGCATACTAACTAGCGGGAGATCATCCTACAATGAGCAGTTCTTC. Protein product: CASILTSGRSSYNEQFF.

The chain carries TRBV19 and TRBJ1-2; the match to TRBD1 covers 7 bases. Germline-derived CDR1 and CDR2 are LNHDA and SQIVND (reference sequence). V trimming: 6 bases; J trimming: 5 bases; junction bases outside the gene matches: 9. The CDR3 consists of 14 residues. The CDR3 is CASRARQGEYGYTF. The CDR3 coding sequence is TGTGCCAGTAGAGCCAGACAGGGTGAATATGGCTACACCTTC.

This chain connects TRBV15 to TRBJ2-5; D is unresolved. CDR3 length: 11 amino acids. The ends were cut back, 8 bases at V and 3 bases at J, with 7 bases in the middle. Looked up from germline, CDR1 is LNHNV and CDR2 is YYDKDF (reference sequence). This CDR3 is CATGEEETQYF. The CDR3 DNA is TGTGCCACCGGCGAGGAAGAGACCCAGTACTTC. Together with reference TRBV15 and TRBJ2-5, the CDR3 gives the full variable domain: DAMVIQNPRYQVTQFGKPVTLSCSQTLNHNVMYWYQQKSSQAPKLLFHYYDKDFNNEADTPDNFQSRRPNTSFCFLDIRSPGLGDTAMYLCATGEEETQYFGPGTRLLVL.

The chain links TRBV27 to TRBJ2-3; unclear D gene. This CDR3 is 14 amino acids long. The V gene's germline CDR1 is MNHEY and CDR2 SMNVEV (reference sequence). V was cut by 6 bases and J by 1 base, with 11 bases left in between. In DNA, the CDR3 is TGTGCCAGCAGGATTAACCGGGGCACAGATACGCAGTATTTT. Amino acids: CASRINRGTDTQYF.

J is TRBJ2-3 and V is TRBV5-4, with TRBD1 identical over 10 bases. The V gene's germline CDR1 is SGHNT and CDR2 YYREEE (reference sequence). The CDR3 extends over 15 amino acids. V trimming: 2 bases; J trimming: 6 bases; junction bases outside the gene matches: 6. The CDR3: CASSFPGQGIDTQYF. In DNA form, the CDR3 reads TGTGCCAGCAGCTTTCCGGGACAGGGGATTGATACGCAGTATTTT.

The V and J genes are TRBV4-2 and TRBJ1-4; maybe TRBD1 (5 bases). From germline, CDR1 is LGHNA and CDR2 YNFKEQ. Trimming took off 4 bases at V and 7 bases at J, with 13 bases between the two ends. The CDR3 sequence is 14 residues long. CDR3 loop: CASSPRDPGEKLFF. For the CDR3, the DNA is TGTGCCAGCAGCCCGCGGGACCCTGGTGAAAAACTGTTTTTT.

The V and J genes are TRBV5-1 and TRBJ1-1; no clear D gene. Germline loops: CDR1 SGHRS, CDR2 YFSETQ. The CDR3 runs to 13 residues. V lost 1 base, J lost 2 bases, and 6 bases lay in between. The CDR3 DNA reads TGCGCCAGCAGCTTGAATACTAACACTGAAGCTTTCTTT. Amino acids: CASSLNTNTEAFF. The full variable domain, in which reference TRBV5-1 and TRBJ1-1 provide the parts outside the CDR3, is KAGVTQTPRYLIKTRGQQVTLSCSPISGHRSVSWYQQTPGQGLQFLFEYFSETQRNKGNFPGRFSGRQFSNSRSEMNVSTLELGDSALYLCASSLNTNTEAFFGQGTRLTVV.

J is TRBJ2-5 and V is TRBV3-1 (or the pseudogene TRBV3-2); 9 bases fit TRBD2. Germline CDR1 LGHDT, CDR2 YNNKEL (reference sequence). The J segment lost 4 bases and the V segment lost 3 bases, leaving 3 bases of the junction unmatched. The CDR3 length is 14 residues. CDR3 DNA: TGTGCCAGCAGCCACCCACTAGCGGGAGAGACCCAGTACTTC. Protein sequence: CASSHPLAGETQYF.

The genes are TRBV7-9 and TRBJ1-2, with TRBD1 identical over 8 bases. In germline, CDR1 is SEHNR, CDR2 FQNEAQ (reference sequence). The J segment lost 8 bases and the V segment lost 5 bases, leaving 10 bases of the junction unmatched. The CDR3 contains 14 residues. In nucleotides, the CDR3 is TGTGCCAGCAGCCCGACCGGGACAGGAGAAGGCTACACCTTC. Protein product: CASSPTGTGEGYTF.

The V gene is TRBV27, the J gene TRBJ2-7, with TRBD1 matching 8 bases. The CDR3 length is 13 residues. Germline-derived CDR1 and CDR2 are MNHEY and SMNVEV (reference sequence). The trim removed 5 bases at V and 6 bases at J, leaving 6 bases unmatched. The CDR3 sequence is CASSPGTGGEQYF. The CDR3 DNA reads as TGTGCCAGCAGTCCCGGGACAGGAGGCGAGCAGTACTTC.

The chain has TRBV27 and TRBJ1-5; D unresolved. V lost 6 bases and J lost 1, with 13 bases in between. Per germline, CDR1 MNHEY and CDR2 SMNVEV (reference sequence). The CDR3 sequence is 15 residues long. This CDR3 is CASRGLGRSNQPQHF. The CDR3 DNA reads TGTGCCAGCAGGGGCTTGGGTCGAAGCAATCAGCCCCAGCATTTT.

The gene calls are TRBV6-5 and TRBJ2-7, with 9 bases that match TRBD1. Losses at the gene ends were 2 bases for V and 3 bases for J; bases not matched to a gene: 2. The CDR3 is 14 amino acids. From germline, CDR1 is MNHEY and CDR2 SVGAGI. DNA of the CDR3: TGTGCCAGCAGTTACCCGGGACAGGGCTACGAGCAGTACTTC. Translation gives CASSYPGQGYEQYF.

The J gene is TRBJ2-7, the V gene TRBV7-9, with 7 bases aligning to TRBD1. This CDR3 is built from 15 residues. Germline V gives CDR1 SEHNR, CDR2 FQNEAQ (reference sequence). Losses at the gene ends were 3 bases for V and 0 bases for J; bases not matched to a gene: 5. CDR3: CASSFEGADSYEQYF. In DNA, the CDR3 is TGTGCCAGCAGCTTCGAGGGGGCGGACTCCTACGAGCAGTACTTC.

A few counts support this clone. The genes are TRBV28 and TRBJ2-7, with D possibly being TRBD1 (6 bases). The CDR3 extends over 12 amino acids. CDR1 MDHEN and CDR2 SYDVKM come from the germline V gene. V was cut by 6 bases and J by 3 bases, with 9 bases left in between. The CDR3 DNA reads TGTGCCAGCAGGGAGACAGGCTACGAGCAGTACTTC. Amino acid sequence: CASRETGYEQYF.

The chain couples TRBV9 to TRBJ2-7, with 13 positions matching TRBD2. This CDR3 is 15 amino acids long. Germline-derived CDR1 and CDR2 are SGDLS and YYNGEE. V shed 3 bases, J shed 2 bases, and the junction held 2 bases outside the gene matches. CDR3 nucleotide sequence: TGTGCCAGCAGCGCGACTAGCGGGGGGACCTACGAGCAGTACTTC. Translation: CASSATSGGTYEQYF.

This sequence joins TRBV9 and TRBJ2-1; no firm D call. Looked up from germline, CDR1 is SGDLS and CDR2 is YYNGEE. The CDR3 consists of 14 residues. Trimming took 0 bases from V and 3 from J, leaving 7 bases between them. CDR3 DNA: TGTGCCAGCAGCGTAGTCGACAACTACAATGAGCAGTTCTTC. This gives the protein CASSVVDNYNEQFF.

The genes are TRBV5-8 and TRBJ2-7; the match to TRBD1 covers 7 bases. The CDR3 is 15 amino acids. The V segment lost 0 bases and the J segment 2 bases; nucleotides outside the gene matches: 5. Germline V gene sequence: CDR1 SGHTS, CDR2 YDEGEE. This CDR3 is CASSLGTGVPYEQYF. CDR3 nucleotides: TGTGCCAGCAGCTTGGGGACAGGCGTCCCCTACGAGCAGTACTTC.

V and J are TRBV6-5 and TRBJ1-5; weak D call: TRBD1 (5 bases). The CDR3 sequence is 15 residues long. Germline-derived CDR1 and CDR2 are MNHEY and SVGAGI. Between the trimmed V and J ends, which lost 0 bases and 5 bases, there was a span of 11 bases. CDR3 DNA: TGTGCCAGCAGTTACTCCGGGGGAGGGGATCAGCCCCAGCATTTT. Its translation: CASSYSGGGDQPQHF.

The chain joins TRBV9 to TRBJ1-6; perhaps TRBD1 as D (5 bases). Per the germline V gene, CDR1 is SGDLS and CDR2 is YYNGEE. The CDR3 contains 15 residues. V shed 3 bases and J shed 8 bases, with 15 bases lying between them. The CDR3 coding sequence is TGTGCCAGCAGCGAGAGTGCAGGGAATGATTCACCCCTCCACTTT. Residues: CASSESAGNDSPLHF.

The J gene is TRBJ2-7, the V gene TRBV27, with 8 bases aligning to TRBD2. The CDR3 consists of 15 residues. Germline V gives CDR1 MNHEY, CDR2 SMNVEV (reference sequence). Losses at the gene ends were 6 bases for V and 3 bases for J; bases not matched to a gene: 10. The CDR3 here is CASSPNSREDYEQYF. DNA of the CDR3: TGTGCCAGCAGCCCGAACTCGCGGGAGGACTACGAGCAGTACTTC.

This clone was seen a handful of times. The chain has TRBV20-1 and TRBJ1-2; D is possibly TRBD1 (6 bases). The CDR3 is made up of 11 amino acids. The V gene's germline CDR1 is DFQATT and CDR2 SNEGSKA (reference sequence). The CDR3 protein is CNIMGAEGYTF. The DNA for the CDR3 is TGCAACATAATGGGGGCGGAGGGCTACACCTTC.

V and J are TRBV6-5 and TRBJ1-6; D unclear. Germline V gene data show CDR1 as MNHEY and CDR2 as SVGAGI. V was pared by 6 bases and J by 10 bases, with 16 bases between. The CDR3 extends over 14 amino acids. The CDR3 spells CASSPGVGRSPLHF. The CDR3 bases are TGTGCCAGCAGCCCCGGGGTGGGGAGATCACCCCTCCACTTT.

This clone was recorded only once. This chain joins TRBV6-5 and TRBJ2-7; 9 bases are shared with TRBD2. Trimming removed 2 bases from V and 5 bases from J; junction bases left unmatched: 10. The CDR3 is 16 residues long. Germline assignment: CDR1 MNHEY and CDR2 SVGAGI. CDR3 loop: CASSYTAGLAKNEQYF. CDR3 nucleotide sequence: TGTGCCAGCAGTTACACGGCCGGACTAGCGAAGAACGAGCAGTACTTC.

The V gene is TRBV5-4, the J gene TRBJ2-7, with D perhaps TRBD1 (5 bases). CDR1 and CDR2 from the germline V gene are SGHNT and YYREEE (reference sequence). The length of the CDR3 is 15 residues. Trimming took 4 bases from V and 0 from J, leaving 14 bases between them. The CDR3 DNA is TGTGCCAGCAGCCCCGAACAGGCACGCTCCTACGAGCAGTACTTC. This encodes CASSPEQARSYEQYF.

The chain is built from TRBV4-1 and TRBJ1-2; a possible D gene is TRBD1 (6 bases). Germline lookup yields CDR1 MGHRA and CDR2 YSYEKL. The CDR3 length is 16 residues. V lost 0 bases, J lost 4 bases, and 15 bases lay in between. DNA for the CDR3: TGCGCCAGCAGCCAAGATAACGACAGGAGCGTCTATGGCTACACCTTC. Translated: CASSQDNDRSVYGYTF.